These 2 T cell receptor beta chains came from one sample sequenced in a study of response to subunit inactivated influenza vaccine. One entry per CDR3 protein results from TCRdb running MiXCR on the RT-PCR reads. Counted here are a few hundred thousand distinct CDR3 sequences, around 7.9% occurring once; the ten biggest clones make up about an eighth. Material: PBMCs from blood, obtained less than 30 months after vaccination. Receptors originate from a man between 50 and 70 years old who received an inactivated influenza vaccine.

The sample holds a few counts of this clonotype. V and J are TRBV27 and TRBJ2-5; the match to TRBD2 covers 10 bases. Trimming removed 3 bases from V and 5 bases from J; junction bases left unmatched: 6. The length of the CDR3 is 15 residues. Germline CDR1 reads MNHEY; CDR2 reads SMNVEV (reference sequence). CDR3 region: CASSFTGTSDETQYF. The CDR3 DNA follows: TGTGCCAGCAGTTTTACCGGGACTAGCGATGAGACCCAGTACTTC.

This clonotype was seen at least ten times. CDR3 sequence (DNA): TGTGCCAGCAGTTACTCAGCCCTCGGATACGAGCAGTACTTC. This translates into CASSYSALGYEQYF. V gene TRBV6-5 combines with J gene TRBJ2-7; D remains unclear. Germline V gene data show CDR1 as MNHEY and CDR2 as SVGAGI. The CDR3 runs 14 residues. Trimming shortened V by 0 bases and J by 4 bases, and 10 bases separated the two germline ends.